The sequence of this T cell receptor beta chain was determined in a study of T cell changes during pregnancy in multiple sclerosis. Data came from immunoSEQ multiplex PCR; TCRdb stores just in-frame clones and leaves some out. The sample includes about 30,000 clones, more than 85% seen only once; the top ten take 3% to 4%. The CDR3 totals 16 residues. The ends were cut back, 6 bases at V and 5 bases at J, with 23 bases in the middle. Per germline, CDR1 LNHDA and CDR2 SQIVND (reference sequence). Sample: CD4+ T cells from peripheral blood mononuclear cells, taken in the first trimester of pregnancy. The sequence was collected from a female donor in good health, enrolled as a control in a pregnancy study. The chain couples TRBV19 to TRBJ2-7; maybe TRBD2 (5 bases). The CDR3 loop reads CASSPSRGSEVNEQYF. In DNA, the CDR3 is TGTGCCAGTAGCCCCAGTCGAGGTAGCGAAGTGAACGAGCAGTACTTC.